These 30 T cell receptor beta chains were sequenced from one sample in a study of blood T cells in healthy people across ages. The second PCR ran roughly 7 to 11 cycles with a sample-barcoded 5' primer and J-beta primers. TCRdb itself ran the 5' RACE reads through MiXCR, one entry per CDR3 protein. The sample lists approximately 830,000 distinct CDR3 sequences, 62% occurring once. The source material was blood. The receptors were sampled from a man aged 25 to 40 in good health.

This clonotype was counted only a few times. The chain is built from TRBV18 and TRBJ2-1; TRBD2 matches at 7 bases. Losses at the gene ends were 4 bases for V and 0 bases for J; bases not matched to a gene: 6. CDR1 KGHSH and CDR2 LQKENI come from the germline V gene. The CDR3 runs to 16 residues. The CDR3 bases are TGTGCCAGCTCACGGGAGGGCGGGAGCTCCTACAATGAGCAGTTCTTC. It is translated as CASSREGGSSYNEQFF.

This chain joins TRBV11-2 and TRBJ2-3, with D unclear. The V gene's germline CDR1 is SGHAT and CDR2 FQNNGV. V was trimmed by 1 base and J by 2 bases, leaving 10 bases between them. The CDR3 runs 15 residues. The CDR3 loop is CASSLGAVNTDTQYF. CDR3 nucleotides: TGTGCCAGCAGCTTAGGGGCGGTAAACACAGATACGCAGTATTTT.

This clonotype was recorded a few times. J is TRBJ2-1 and V is TRBV18, with no clear D. Germline V gene data show CDR1 as KGHSH and CDR2 as LQKENI. Trimming took 2 bases from V and 13 from J, leaving 15 bases between them. The CDR3 consists of 13 residues. For the CDR3, the DNA is TGTGCCAGCTCACCAGACACCCGTGAGACCCAGTTCTTC. Translating it yields CASSPDTRETQFF.

A remark on this clonotype: The junction departs from the called germline gene at one end, perhaps through a read error. This sequence joins TRBV6-4 and TRBJ2-6; possibly TRBD1 for D (5 bases). Germline CDR1 MRHNA, CDR2 SNTAGT. The CDR3 covers 16 residues. CDR3 amino acids: CASSPRAASGANVPTF. As DNA, the CDR3 is TGTGCCAGCAGTCCCCGGGCAGCCTCTGGGGCCAACGTCCCGACTTTC.

CDR3 sequence: CASSSALFDRGKREQYF. CDR3 in DNA: TGTGCCAGCAGTTCTGCCCTATTTGACAGGGGAAAACGCGAGCAGTACTTC. The chain has TRBV2 and TRBJ2-4; the match to TRBD1 covers 8 bases. The J call may be in error: the DNA end matches TRBJ2-7 better. The CDR3 length is 17 residues. CDR1 and CDR2 (germline): SNHLY, FYNNEI.

This chain connects TRBV20-1 to TRBJ1-6; D ambiguous. The CDR3 has 16 amino acids. Trimming took 3 bases from V and 8 from J, leaving 20 bases between them. Per germline, CDR1 DFQATT and CDR2 SNEGSKA (reference sequence). The CDR3 here is CSARIDLLQGDSPLHF. The CDR3 DNA is TGCAGTGCTAGGATCGATCTACTCCAAGGTGATTCACCCCTCCACTTT.

The table lists this clonotype with a few counts. The genes are TRBV27 and TRBJ1-2; unclear D gene. The CDR3 has 11 amino acids. V shed 10 bases and J shed 3 bases, with 9 bases lying between them. The germline CDR1 and CDR2 sequences are MNHEY and SMNVEV (reference sequence). CDR3: CATRGDYGYTF. The CDR3 DNA follows: TGTGCCACCCGTGGAGACTATGGCTACACCTTC.

This sequence joins TRBV7-9 and TRBJ2-5, with D perhaps being TRBD1 or TRBD2 (5 bases each). Trimming pared 6 bases from V and 7 bases from J, leaving 12 bases between. CDR3 length equals 12 residues. The germline CDR1 and CDR2 sequences are SEHNR and FQNEAQ (reference sequence). The CDR3 DNA follows: TGTGCCAGCAGAGAGGGGTTTGGGACCCAGTACTTC. Encoded protein: CASREGFGTQYF.

The chain employs TRBV4-3 and TRBJ2-7; D may be TRBD1 or TRBD2 (5 bases each). Germline V CDR1 and CDR2: LGHNA, YSLEER. The CDR3 runs 14 residues. The V and J ends lost 3 bases and 3 bases respectively, with 12 bases between them. In nucleotides, the CDR3 is TGCGCCAGCAGCCAGGGACCCCCGTTCTACGAGCAGTACTTC. Its translation is CASSQGPPFYEQYF.

The chain has TRBV10-3 and TRBJ1-5; 7 nucleotides agree with TRBD1. The CDR3 sequence is 14 residues long. Germline V gives CDR1 ENHRY, CDR2 SYGVKD. V dropped 10 bases and J dropped 1; count of bases not matched to a gene: 7. CDR3 in DNA: TGTGCCACCAGGGGGGGGCTCAGCAATCAGCCCCAGCATTTT. Residues: CATRGGLSNQPQHF.

The chain combines TRBV9 with TRBJ2-1; no clear D. The CDR3 extends over 15 amino acids. Germline V gene data show CDR1 as SGDLS and CDR2 as YYNGEE. The germline V and J ends were trimmed by 0 bases and 3 bases, with 10 bases remaining between them. The CDR3 sequence: CASSVVPASYNEQFF. CDR3 sequence (DNA): TGTGCCAGCAGCGTAGTTCCAGCGAGCTACAATGAGCAGTTCTTC.

This clonotype appeared a few times. The rearrangement joins TRBV6-5 to TRBJ2-7, with D tentatively TRBD2 (5 bases). The CDR3 sequence is 12 residues long. Germline loops: CDR1 MNHEY, CDR2 SVGAGI. Trimming shortened V by 2 bases and J by 6 bases, and 8 bases separated the two germline ends. CDR3: CASSYGEGEQYF. The CDR3 nucleotides read TGTGCCAGCAGTTACGGCGAGGGCGAGCAGTACTTC.

This chain connects TRBV30 to TRBJ2-5, with D possibly matching TRBD2 (5 bases). Germline lookup yields CDR1 GTSNPN and CDR2 SVGIG (reference sequence). V lost 2 bases and J 5 bases, leaving 9 bases between the germline ends. The CDR3 extends over 12 amino acids. The CDR3 coding sequence is TGTGCCTGGAGTCGGGGTAGGGAGACCCAGTACTTC. Encoded protein: CAWSRGRETQYF.

The chain carries TRBV6-2 or TRBV6-3 and TRBJ1-5; unclear D gene. The germline CDR1 and CDR2 sequences are MNHEY and SVGEGT. V gave up 0 bases and J gave up 7 bases, with 10 bases separating them. The CDR3 contains 14 residues. The CDR3 sequence: CASSYSGPGQPQHF. CDR3 coding DNA: TGTGCCAGCAGTTACTCCGGACCAGGACAGCCCCAGCATTTT.

V and J are TRBV28 and TRBJ1-1; D is unclear. With 3 bases removed from V and 4 bases from J, the gap between germline ends came to 6 bases. This CDR3 has 12 residues. The germline V gene has CDR1 MDHEN and CDR2 SYDVKM. The chain's CDR3 is CASSFRITEAFF. The CDR3 DNA is TGTGCCAGCAGTTTCAGAATCACTGAAGCTTTCTTT.

This clonotype was detected only once. This chain links TRBV24-1 with TRBJ1-5; D not certain. V was trimmed by 6 bases and J by 6 bases, leaving 11 bases between them. This CDR3 has 13 amino acids. Germline CDR1 is KGHDR and CDR2 is SFDVKD. The CDR3 DNA follows: TGTGCCACCAGTCCAGGTGATCCTCAGCCCCAGCATTTT. This codes for CATSPGDPQPQHF.

V usage is TRBV5-5 and J usage is TRBJ2-3; 10 nucleotides line up with TRBD2. CDR1 and CDR2 (germline): SGHKS, YYEKEE (reference sequence). The CDR3 is 16 amino acids. V gave up 4 bases and J gave up 0 bases; unmatched junction bases: 5. The CDR3, as DNA: TGTGCCAGCAGCCCTCAGCGGGGGGGAAGCACAGATACGCAGTATTTT. Residues: CASSPQRGGSTDTQYF.

The V and J genes are TRBV5-1 and TRBJ2-1; 9 bases agree with TRBD1. The CDR3 contains 18 residues. J was trimmed by 4 bases and V by 4 bases; bases with no gene match: 15. Germline V gene lookup returns CDR1 SGHRS and CDR2 YFSETQ. The chain's CDR3 is CASSPAPGQGRVYNEQFF. The CDR3 DNA follows: TGCGCCAGCAGCCCGGCGCCGGGACAGGGACGGGTTTACAATGAGCAGTTCTTC.

This clonotype occurred a few times. V usage is TRBV7-2 and J usage is TRBJ2-5, with TRBD2 identical over 8 bases. Germline V CDR1 and CDR2: SGHTA, FQGNSA. With 3 bases clipped from V and 5 bases from J, the junction kept 8 bases outside the gene matches. CDR3 length: 15 amino acids. CDR3 protein: CASSFYGGAMETQYF. Here the CDR3 DNA reads TGTGCCAGCAGCTTTTACGGGGGGGCCATGGAGACCCAGTACTTC.

This chain uses TRBV11-2 with TRBJ2-3, with unresolved D. Germline V lookup: CDR1 SGHAT, CDR2 FQNNGV. Trimming shortened V by 5 bases and J by 0 bases, and 12 bases separated the two germline ends. The CDR3 contains 15 residues. The DNA for the CDR3 is TGTGCCAGCAGCCCCTACTATTCTAGCACAGATACGCAGTATTTT. Amino acid sequence: CASSPYYSSTDTQYF.

CDR3 nucleotides: TGTGCCAGCAGCCCCAGAGGATTAGCGGGTTACATCTCCTACGAGCAGTACTTC. Translated, it gives CASSPRGLAGYISYEQYF. The chain carries TRBV3-1 and TRBJ2-7; 7 nucleotides align to TRBD2. The J segment lost 0 bases and the V segment lost 4 bases, leaving 15 bases of the junction unmatched. Germline lookup yields CDR1 LGHDT and CDR2 YNNKEL (reference sequence). This CDR3 comprises 18 residues.

J is TRBJ2-3 and V is TRBV24-1, with 8 bases fitting TRBD1. The CDR3 is 13 amino acids. V was clipped by 4 bases and J by 5 bases; unmatched bases: 1. The germline V gene encodes CDR1 KGHDR and CDR2 SFDVKD. The CDR3 coding sequence is TGTGCCACCAGTGACAGGGGGCAAGATACGCAGTATTTT. Its translation is CATSDRGQDTQYF.

This chain's CDR3 is CASSQVELAGGLSYEQYF. CDR3 nucleotide sequence: TGTGCCAGCAGCCAAGTTGAACTAGCGGGGGGACTTTCCTACGAGCAGTACTTC. This chain connects TRBV4-2 to TRBJ2-7; 12 nucleotides agree with TRBD2. The CDR3 has 18 amino acids. The V gene's germline CDR1 is LGHNA and CDR2 YNFKEQ. With 1 base clipped from V and 1 base from J, the junction kept 8 bases outside the gene matches.

A few counts support this clonotype. CDR3 DNA: TGTGCCAGCAGCCCGAAGCGGGGGGAGTGGGAGACCCAGTACTTC. Its translation is CASSPKRGEWETQYF. The chain uses TRBV6-5 and TRBJ2-5, with 9 bases that match TRBD2. The CDR3 runs 15 residues. CDR1 MNHEY and CDR2 SVGAGI come from the germline V gene. Trimming at V came to 6 bases and at J to 5 bases, leaving 10 bases not matched to a gene.

The V and J genes are TRBV5-6 and TRBJ1-2, with D hard to call. V gave up 0 bases and J gave up 2 bases, with 11 bases separating them. The CDR3 loop spans 15 amino acids. Per the germline V gene, CDR1 is SGHDT and CDR2 is YYEEEE. DNA of the CDR3: TGTGCCAGCAGCTTGGAGTCGGGTTGGAACTATGGCTACACCTTC. Residues: CASSLESGWNYGYTF.

This clonotype was seen a handful of times. CDR3 sequence reads: CASSPTGREQFF. In DNA form, the CDR3 reads TGTGCCAGCAGCCCGACAGGGCGGGAGCAGTTCTTC. The chain links TRBV14 to TRBJ2-1, with 7 nucleotides matching TRBD1. CDR1 and CDR2 (germline): SGHDN, FVKESK. Trimming at V came to 4 bases and at J to 10 bases, leaving 4 bases not matched to a gene. The CDR3 has 12 amino acids.

The chain joins TRBV2 to TRBJ2-7; no definite D call. This CDR3 comprises 10 residues. The germline CDR1 and CDR2 sequences are SNHLY and FYNNEI. Trimming pared 6 bases from V and 5 bases from J, leaving 5 bases between. CDR3 DNA sequence: TGTGCCAGCAGGGTTCACGAGCAGTACTTC. This translates into CASRVHEQYF.

The V gene is TRBV6-1, the J gene TRBJ1-5; possible D gene TRBD1, 5 bases. This CDR3 region has 13 residues. Germline V gene lookup returns CDR1 MNHNS and CDR2 SASEGT. The V gene lost 3 bases and the J gene lost 7 bases, with 10 bases spanning the gap. CDR3 region: CASSETAGQPQHF. In DNA form, the CDR3 reads TGTGCCAGCAGTGAGACGGCAGGGCAGCCCCAGCATTTT.

The chain joins TRBV28 to TRBJ1-6; tentatively, D is TRBD1 (6 bases). Germline CDR1 reads MDHEN; CDR2 reads SYDVKM. This CDR3 spans 16 amino acids. Trimming removed 2 bases from V and 1 base from J, with 9 bases in between. Here the CDR3 DNA reads TGTGCCAGCAGTTTAACAGGGTTATCCTATAATTCACCCCTCCACTTT. Protein: CASSLTGLSYNSPLHF.

The chain carries TRBV29-1 and TRBJ2-7, with D maybe TRBD1 (6 bases). From germline, CDR1 is SQVTM and CDR2 ANQGSEA. The CDR3 covers 12 residues. V lost 1 base to trimming and J lost 2 bases, with 6 bases between them. The CDR3 sequence is CSVEAGAYEQYF. CDR3 sequence (DNA): TGCAGCGTTGAAGCAGGGGCCTACGAGCAGTACTTC.